This T cell receptor (beta chain) is drawn from a study of T cell responses to AZD1222 COVID-19 vaccine. Across the whole study: Pooling covered second doses at about 4 or about 12 weeks. Findings and caveats of the study: CD4 TCRs associated with vaccination spanned spike, dominating at 160-218 and 743-854. Among those given AZD1222, only five to seven were seropositive at baseline. White British donors predominated, females outnumbered males, and clonal diversity was possibly underestimated.

Comment on this clone: Its antigen is still unknown. At the DNA level, this CDR3 is encoded by other sequences in the same sample as well.

The assay was immunoSEQ multiplex PCR, and TCRdb's table has in-frame clones only and misses some. The sample contains 70,000 or so clones, roughly 86% of which appear only once. The sample consisted of peripheral blood, taken on day 0 of AZD1222 vaccination. The source is an adult in good health.

The CDR3 DNA is TGTGCCAGCAGTCGGGACATCCCTTCCTCACCCCTCCACTTT. As protein: CASSRDIPSSPLHF. V gene TRBV6-2 or TRBV6-3 combines with J gene TRBJ1-6; weak D call: TRBD1 (6 bases). CDR1 is MNHEY, CDR2 SVGEGT, per germline. CDR3 size: 14 residues. Trimming left V 5 bases short and J 10 bases short, with 15 bases between.